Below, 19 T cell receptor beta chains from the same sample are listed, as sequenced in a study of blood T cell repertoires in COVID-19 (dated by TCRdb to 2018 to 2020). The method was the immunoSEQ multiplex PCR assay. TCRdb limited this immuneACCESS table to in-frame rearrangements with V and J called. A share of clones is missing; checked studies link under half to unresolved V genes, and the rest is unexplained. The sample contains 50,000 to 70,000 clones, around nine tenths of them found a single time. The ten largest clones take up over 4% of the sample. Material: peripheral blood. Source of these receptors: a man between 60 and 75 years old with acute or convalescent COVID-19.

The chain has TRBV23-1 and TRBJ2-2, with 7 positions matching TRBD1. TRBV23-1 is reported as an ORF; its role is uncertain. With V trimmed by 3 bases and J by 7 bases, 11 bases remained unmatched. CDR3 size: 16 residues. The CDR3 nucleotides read TGCGCCAGCAGTCACCTTTCAAGACAGGGCGTCGGGGAGCTGTTTTTT. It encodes CASSHLSRQGVGELFF.

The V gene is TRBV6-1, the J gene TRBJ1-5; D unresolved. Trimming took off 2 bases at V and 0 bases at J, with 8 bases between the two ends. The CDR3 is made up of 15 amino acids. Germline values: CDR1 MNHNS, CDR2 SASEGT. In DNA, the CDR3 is TGTGCCAGCAGTGAAACATACAATAGCAATCAGCCCCAGCATTTT. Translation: CASSETYNSNQPQHF.

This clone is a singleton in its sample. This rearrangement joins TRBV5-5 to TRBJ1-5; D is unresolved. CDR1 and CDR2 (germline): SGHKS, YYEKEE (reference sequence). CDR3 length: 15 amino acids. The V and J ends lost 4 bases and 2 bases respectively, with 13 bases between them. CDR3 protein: CASSLAGTGNQPQHF. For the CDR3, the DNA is TGTGCCAGCAGCCTCGCAGGTACGGGCAATCAGCCCCAGCATTTT.

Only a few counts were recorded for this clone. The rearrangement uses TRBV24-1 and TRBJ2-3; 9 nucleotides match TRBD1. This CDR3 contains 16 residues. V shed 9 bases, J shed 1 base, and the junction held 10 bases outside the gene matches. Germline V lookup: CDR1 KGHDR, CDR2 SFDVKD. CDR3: CATRTGAWDGTDTQYF. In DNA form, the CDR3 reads TGTGCCACCCGGACAGGGGCCTGGGACGGCACAGATACGCAGTATTTT.

The CDR3 bases are TGTGCCAGCAGCCAAAAGGGGTATATCAACTATGGCTACACCTTC. It translates to CASSQKGYINYGYTF. J is TRBJ1-2 and V is TRBV3-1 (or the pseudogene TRBV3-2); weak D call: TRBD1 (5 bases). This CDR3 spans 15 amino acids. The V end lost 2 bases, the J end lost 2 bases, and 12 bases lay between the germline ends. From germline, CDR1 is LGHDT and CDR2 YNNKEL (reference sequence).

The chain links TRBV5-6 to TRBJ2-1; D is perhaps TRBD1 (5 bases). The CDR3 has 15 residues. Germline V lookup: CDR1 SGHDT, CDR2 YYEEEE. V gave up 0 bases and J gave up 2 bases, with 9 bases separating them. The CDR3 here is CASSLEDTAYNEQFF. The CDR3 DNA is TGTGCCAGCAGCTTGGAGGACACCGCCTACAATGAGCAGTTCTTC.

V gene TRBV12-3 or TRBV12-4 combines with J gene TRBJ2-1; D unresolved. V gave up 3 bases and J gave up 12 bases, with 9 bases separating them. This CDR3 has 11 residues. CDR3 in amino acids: CASSFLLSQFF. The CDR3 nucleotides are TGTGCCAGCAGTTTTCTCCTATCGCAGTTCTTC.

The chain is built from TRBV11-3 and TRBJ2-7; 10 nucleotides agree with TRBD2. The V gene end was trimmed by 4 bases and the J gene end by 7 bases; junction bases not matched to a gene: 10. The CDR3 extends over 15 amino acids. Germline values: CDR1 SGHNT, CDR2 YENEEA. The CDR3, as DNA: TGTGCCAGCAGCTCAGGACTAGCGGAGAGTACGGAGCAGTACTTC. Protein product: CASSSGLAESTEQYF.

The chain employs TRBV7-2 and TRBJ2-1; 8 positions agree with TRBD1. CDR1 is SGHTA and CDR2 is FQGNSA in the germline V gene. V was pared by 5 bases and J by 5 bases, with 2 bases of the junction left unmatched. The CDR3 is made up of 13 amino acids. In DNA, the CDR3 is TGTGCCAGCAGCCGGGACAGGCACAATGAGCAGTTCTTC. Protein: CASSRDRHNEQFF.

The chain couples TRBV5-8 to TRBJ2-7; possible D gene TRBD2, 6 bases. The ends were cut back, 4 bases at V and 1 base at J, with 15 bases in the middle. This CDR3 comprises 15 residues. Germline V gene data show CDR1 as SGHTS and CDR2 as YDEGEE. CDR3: CASSRESGSSYEQYF. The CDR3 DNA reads TGTGCCAGCAGCCGGGAGAGCGGGTCTTCCTACGAGCAGTACTTC.

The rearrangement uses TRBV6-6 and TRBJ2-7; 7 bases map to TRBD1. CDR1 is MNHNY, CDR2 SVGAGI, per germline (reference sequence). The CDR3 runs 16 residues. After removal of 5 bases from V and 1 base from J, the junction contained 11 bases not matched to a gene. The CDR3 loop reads CASSPRRQGLSYEQYF. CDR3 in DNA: TGTGCCAGCAGTCCCAGAAGACAGGGCCTTTCCTACGAGCAGTACTTC.

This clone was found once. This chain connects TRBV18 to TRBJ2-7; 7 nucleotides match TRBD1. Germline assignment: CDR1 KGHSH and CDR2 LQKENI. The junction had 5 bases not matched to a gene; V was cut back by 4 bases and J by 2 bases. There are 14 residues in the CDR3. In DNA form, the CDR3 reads TGTGCCAGCTCACGTCCGGGACAGCCCTACGAGCAGTACTTC. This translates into CASSRPGQPYEQYF.

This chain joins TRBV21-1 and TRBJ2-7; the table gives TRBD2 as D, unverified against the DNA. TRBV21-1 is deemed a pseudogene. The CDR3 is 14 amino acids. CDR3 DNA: TGTGCCAGCAGCACCCCCGGGAGGAACTACGAGCAGTACTTC. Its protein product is CASSTPGRNYEQYF.

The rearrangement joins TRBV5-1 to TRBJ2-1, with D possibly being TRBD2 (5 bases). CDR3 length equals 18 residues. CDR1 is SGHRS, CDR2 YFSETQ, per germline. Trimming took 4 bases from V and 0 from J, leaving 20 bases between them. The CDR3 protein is CASSPMTRTGSSYNEQFF. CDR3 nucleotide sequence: TGCGCCAGCAGCCCCATGACAAGAACTGGGAGCTCCTACAATGAGCAGTTCTTC.

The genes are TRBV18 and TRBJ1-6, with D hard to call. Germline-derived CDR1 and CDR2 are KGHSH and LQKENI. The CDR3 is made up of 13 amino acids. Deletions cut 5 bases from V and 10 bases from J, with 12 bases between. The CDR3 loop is CASSSTLLSPLHF. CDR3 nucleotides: TGTGCCAGCTCATCTACCCTGCTCTCACCCCTCCACTTT.

The CDR3 nucleotides are TGTGCCAGCAGCAGGACAGGGGTCGAGCAGTACTTC. It specifies CASSRTGVEQYF. The chain joins TRBV9 to TRBJ2-7, with TRBD1 identical over 9 bases. Germline V lookup: CDR1 SGDLS, CDR2 YYNGEE. CDR3 length equals 12 residues. The V segment lost 4 bases and the J segment 6 bases; nucleotides outside the gene matches: 2.

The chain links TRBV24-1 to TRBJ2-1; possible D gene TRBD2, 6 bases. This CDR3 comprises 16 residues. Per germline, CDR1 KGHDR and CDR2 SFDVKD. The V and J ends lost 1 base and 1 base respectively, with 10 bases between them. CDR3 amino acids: CATSDLRGTSYNEQFF. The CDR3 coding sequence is TGTGCCACCAGTGATTTACGGGGGACTTCCTACAATGAGCAGTTCTTC.

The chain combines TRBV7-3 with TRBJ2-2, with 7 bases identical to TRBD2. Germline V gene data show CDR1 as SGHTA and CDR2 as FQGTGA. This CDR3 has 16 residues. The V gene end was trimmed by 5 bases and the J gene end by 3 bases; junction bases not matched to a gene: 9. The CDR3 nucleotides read TGTGCCAGCAGCCCCCCGGGACTAACGGACACCGGGGAGCTGTTTTTT. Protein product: CASSPPGLTDTGELFF.

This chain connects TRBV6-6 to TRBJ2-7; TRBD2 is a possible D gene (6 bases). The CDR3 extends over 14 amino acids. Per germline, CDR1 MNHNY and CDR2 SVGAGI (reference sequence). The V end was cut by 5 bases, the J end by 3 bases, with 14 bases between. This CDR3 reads CASSSGSGYYEQYF. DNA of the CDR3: TGTGCCAGCAGTAGCGGGTCGGGCTACTACGAGCAGTACTTC.